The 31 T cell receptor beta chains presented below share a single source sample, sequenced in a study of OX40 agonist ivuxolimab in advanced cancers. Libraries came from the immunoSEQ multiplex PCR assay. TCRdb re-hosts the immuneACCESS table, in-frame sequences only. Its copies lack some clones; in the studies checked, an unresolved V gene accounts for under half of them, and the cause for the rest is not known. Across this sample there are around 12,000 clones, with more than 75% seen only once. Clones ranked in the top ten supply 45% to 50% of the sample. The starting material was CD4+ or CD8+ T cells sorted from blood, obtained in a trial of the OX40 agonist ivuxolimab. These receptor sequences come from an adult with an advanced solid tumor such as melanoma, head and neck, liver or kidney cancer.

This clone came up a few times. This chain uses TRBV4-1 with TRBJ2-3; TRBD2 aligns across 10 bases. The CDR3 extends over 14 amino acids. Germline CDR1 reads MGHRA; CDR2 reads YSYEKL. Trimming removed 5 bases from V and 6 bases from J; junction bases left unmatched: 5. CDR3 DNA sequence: TGCGCCAGCAGCACGCCGACTAGCGGGGATACGCAGTATTTT. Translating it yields CASSTPTSGDTQYF.

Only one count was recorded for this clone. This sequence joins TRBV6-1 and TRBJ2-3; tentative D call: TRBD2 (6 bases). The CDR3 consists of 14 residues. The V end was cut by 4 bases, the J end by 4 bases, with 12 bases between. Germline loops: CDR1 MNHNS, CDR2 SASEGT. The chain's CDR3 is CASSGQWDSDTQYF. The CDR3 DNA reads TGTGCCAGCAGTGGACAGTGGGACTCAGATACGCAGTATTTT.

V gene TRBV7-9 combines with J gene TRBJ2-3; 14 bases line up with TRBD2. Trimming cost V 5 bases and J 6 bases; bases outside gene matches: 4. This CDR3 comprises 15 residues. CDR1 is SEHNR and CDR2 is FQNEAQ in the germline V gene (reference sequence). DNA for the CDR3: TGTGCCAGCAGCGAAGGGACTAGCGGGAGCGATACGCAGTATTTT. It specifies CASSEGTSGSDTQYF.

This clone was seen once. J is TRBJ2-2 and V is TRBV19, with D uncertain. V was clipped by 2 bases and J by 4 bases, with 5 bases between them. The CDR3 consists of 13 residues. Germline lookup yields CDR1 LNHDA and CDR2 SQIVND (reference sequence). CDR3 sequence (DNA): TGTGCCAGTAGTATACTCGTCACCGGGGAGCTGTTTTTT. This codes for CASSILVTGELFF.

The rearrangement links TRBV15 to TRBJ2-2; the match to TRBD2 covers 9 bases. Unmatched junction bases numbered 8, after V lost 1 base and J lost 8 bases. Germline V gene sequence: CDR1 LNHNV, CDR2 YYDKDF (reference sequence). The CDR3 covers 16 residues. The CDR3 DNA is TGTGCCACCAGCAGAGCACCGGGACTAGCACTTGGGGAGCTGTTTTTT. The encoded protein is CATSRAPGLALGELFF.

The CDR3 region is CASSQVEGAGTEAFF. The CDR3 DNA reads TGCGCCAGCAGCCAAGTGGAGGGGGCTGGCACTGAAGCTTTCTTT. The J gene is TRBJ1-1, the V gene TRBV4-1; 7 nucleotides agree with TRBD1. This CDR3 contains 15 residues. The germline gives CDR1 MGHRA, CDR2 YSYEKL. J was trimmed by 4 bases and V by 1 base; bases with no gene match: 6.

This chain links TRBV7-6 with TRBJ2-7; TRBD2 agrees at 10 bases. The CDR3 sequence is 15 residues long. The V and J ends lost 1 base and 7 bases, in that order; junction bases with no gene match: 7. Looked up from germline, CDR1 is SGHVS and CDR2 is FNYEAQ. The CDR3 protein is CASSLDVSGRWEQYF. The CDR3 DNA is TGTGCCAGCAGCTTAGATGTTAGCGGGAGGTGGGAGCAGTACTTC.

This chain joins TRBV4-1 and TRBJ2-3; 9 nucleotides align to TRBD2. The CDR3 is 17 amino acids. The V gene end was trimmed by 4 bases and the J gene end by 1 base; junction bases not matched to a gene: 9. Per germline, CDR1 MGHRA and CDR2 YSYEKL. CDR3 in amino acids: CASSPGGAGGRTDTQYF. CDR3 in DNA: TGCGCCAGCAGCCCCGGCGGAGCGGGAGGACGCACAGATACGCAGTATTTT.

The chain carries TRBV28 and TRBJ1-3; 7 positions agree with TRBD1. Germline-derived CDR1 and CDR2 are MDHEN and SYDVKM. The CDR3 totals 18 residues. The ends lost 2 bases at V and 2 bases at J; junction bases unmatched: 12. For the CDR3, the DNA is TGTGCCAGCAGTTTAGGGACAGCCGGCCTCCCACCTGGAAACACCATATATTTT. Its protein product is CASSLGTAGLPPGNTIYF.

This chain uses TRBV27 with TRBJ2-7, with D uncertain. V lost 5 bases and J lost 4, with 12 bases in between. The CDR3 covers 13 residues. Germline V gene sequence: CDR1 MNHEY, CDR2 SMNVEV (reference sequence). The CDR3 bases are TGTGCCAGCAGTCCCCGCGAGAATTACGAGCAGTACTTC. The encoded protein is CASSPRENYEQYF.

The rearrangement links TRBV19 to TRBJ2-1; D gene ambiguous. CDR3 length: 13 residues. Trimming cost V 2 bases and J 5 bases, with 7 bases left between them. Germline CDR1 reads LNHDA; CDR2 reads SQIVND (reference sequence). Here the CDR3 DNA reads TGTGCCAGTAGTATATCTCTGAACAATGAGCAGTTCTTC. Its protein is CASSISLNNEQFF.

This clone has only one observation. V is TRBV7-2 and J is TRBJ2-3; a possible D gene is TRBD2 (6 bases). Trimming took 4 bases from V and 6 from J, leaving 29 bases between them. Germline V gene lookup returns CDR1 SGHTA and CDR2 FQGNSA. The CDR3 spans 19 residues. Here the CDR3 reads CASSSLLLTSTIGADTQYF. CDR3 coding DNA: TGTGCCAGCAGCTCCCTCCTCCTGACTAGTACGATAGGCGCCGATACGCAGTATTTT. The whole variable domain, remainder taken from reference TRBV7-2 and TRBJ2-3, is GAGVSQSPSNKVTEKGKDVELRCDPISGHTALYWYRQSLGQGLEFLIYFQGNSAPDKSGLPSDRFSAERTGGSVSTLTIQRTQQEDSAVYLCASSSLLLTSTIGADTQYFGPGTRLTVL.

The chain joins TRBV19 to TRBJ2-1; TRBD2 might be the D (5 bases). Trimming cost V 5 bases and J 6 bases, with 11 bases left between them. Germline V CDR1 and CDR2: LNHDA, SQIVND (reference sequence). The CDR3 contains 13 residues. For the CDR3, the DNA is TGTGCCAGTAGTCCGACTATTACCAATGAGCAGTTCTTC. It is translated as CASSPTITNEQFF.

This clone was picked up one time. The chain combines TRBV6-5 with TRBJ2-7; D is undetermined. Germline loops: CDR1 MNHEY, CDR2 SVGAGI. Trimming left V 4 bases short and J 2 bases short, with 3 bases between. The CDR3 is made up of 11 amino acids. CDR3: CASSSAYEQYF. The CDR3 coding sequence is TGTGCCAGCAGTTCCGCCTACGAGCAGTACTTC.

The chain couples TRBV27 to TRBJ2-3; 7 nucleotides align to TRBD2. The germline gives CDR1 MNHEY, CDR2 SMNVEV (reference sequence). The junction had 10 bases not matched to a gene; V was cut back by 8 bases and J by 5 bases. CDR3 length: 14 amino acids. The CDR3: CASGRDPERDTQYF. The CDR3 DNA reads TGTGCCAGCGGGAGGGACCCCGAAAGAGATACGCAGTATTTT.

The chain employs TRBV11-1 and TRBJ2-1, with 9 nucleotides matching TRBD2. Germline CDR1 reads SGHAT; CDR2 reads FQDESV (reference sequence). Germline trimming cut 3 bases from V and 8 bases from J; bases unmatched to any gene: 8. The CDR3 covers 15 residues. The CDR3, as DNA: TGTGCCAGCAGCTTTGGCGGGGGGGGCCTCTATGAGCAGTTCTTC. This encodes CASSFGGGGLYEQFF.

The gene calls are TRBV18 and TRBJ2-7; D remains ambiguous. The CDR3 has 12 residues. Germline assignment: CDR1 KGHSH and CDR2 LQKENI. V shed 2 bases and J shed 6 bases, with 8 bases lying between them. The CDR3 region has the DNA TGTGCCAGCTCACCAAATGGGTTCGAGCAGTACTTC. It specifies CASSPNGFEQYF.

The CDR3 reads CASTKGNADNEQFF. The CDR3 DNA reads as TGCGCCAGCACTAAGGGCAACGCAGACAATGAGCAGTTCTTC. The J gene is TRBJ2-1, the V gene TRBV5-1, with no clear D. There are 14 residues in the CDR3. Germline values: CDR1 SGHRS, CDR2 YFSETQ. Between the trimmed V and J ends, which lost 6 bases and 5 bases, there was a span of 15 bases.

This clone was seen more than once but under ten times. Written as DNA, the CDR3 is TGCGCCAGCAGTGAGTCGGTTACCTACGAGCAGTACTTC. It specifies CASSESVTYEQYF. The chain has TRBV10-1 and TRBJ2-7; D is undetermined. The V end was cut by 0 bases, the J end by 2 bases, with 5 bases between. CDR1 is WNHNN and CDR2 is SYGVQD in the germline V gene (reference sequence). There are 13 residues in the CDR3.

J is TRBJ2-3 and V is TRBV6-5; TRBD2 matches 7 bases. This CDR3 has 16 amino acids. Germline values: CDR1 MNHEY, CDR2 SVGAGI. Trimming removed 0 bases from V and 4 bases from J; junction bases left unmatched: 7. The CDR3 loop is CASSYSIPAGSDTQYF. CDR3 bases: TGTGCCAGCAGTTACTCGATCCCAGCGGGGTCAGATACGCAGTATTTT.

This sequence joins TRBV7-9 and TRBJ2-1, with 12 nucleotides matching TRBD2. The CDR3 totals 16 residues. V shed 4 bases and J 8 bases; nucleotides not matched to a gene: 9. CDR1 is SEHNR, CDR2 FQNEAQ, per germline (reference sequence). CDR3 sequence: CASSSSSGRAIDEQFF. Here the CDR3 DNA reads TGTGCCAGCAGCTCCTCTAGCGGGAGGGCCATTGATGAGCAGTTCTTC.

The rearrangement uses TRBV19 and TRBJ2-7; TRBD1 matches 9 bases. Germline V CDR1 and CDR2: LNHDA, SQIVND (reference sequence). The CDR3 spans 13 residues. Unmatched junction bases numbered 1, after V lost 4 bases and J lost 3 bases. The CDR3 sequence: CASSTGQGYEQYF. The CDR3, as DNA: TGTGCCAGTAGTACGGGACAGGGCTACGAGCAGTACTTC.

The CDR3 protein is CASSLAGLAGVNEQFF. CDR3 nucleotides: TGTGCCAGCAGCTTAGCGGGACTAGCGGGGGTCAATGAGCAGTTCTTC. The V gene is TRBV7-2, the J gene TRBJ2-1; 14 bases fit TRBD2. V was pared by 0 bases and J by 6 bases, with 1 base of the junction left unmatched. Germline-derived CDR1 and CDR2 are SGHTA and FQGNSA. The length of the CDR3 is 16 residues.

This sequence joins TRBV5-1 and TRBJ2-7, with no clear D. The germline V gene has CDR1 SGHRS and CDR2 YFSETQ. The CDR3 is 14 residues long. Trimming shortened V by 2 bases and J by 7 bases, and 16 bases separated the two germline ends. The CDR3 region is CASSFDLPRTEQYF. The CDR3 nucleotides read TGCGCCAGCAGCTTTGACCTCCCCCGCACGGAGCAGTACTTC.

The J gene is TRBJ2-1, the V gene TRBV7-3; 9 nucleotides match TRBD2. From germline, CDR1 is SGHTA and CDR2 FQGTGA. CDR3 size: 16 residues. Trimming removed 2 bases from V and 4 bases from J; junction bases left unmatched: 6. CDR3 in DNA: TGTGCCAGCAGCTTATCCCTGCGGGGGGGGTACAATGAGCAGTTCTTC. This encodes CASSLSLRGGYNEQFF.

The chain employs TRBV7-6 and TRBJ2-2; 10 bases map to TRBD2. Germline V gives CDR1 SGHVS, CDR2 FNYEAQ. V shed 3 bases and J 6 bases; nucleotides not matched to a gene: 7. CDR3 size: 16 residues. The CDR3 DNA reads TGTGCCAGCAGCTTTCAAGCGGGAGGGCCCTCCGGGGAGCTGTTTTTT. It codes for CASSFQAGGPSGELFF.

CDR3 nucleotides: TGTGCCAGCAGCCCATTGCGGCCTAATGAAAAACTGTTTTTT. Protein sequence: CASSPLRPNEKLFF. This chain links TRBV6-6 with TRBJ1-4, with D hard to call. V was shortened by 6 bases and J by 3 bases, with 11 bases between the two germline ends. CDR3 size: 14 residues. Germline V gene lookup returns CDR1 MNHNY and CDR2 SVGAGI (reference sequence).

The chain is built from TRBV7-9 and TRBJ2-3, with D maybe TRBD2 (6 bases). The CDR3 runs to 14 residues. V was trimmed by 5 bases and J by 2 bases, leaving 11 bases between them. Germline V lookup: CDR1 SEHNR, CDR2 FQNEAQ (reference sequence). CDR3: CASSTLATTDTQYF. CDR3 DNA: TGTGCCAGCAGCACCCTAGCGACCACAGATACGCAGTATTTT.

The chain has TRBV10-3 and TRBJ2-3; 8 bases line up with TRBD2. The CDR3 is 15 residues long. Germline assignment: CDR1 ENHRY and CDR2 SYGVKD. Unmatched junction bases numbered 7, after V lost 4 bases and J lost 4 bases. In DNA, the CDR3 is TGTGCCATCAGTGGGGCTAGCGGGCTCGCAGATACGCAGTATTTT. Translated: CAISGASGLADTQYF.

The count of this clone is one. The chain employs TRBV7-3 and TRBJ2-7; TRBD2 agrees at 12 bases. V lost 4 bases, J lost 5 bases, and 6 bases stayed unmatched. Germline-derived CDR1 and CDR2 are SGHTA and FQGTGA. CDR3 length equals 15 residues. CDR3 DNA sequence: TGTGCCAGCAGCTCCCGACTAGCGGGAGCCGACGAGCAGTACTTC. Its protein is CASSSRLAGADEQYF.

CDR3 nucleotide sequence: TGCGCCAGCAGCCAAGAAGAGAGTAGCGGATACTCCTACAATGAGCAGTTCTTC. Amino acids: CASSQEESSGYSYNEQFF. V gene TRBV4-3 combines with J gene TRBJ2-1; D is possibly TRBD2 (6 bases). The V gene's germline CDR1 is LGHNA and CDR2 YSLEER. The V and J ends lost 0 bases and 0 bases respectively, with 15 bases between them. This CDR3 has 18 amino acids.